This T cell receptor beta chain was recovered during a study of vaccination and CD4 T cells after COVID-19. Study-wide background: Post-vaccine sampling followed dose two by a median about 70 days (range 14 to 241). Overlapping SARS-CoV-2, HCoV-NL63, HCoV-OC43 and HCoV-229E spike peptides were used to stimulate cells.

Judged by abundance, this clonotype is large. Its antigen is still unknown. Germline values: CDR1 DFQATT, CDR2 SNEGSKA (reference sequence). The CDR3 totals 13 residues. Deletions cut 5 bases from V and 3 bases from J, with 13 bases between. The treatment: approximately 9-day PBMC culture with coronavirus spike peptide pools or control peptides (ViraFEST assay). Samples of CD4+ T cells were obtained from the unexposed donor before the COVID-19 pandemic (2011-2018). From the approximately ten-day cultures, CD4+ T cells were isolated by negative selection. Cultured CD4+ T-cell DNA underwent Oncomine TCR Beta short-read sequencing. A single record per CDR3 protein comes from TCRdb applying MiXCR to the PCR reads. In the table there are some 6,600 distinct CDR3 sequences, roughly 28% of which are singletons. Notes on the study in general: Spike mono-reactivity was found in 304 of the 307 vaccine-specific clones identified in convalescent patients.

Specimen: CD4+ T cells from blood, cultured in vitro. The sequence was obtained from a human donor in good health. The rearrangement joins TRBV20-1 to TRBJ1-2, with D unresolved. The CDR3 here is CSAFRETYYGYTF. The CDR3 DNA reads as TGCAGTGCTTTTCGGGAGACCTACTATGGCTACACCTTC.